This TCR beta chain was identified in a study of blood T cell repertoires in COVID-19. Study details: From the United States, Italy and Spain came samples of acute and convalescent COVID-19. The cDNA or gDNA used as material had been derived from T cells, B-cell-depleted T cells, or PBMCs.

In the study's own analysis: Reference gene primer amplification gave estimated nucleated cell counts. The assay was immunoSEQ multiplex PCR, and TCRdb's table has in-frame clones only and misses some. For V, J and clone size, that table is used; D and trimming come from the DNA. The sample records 100,000 or so clones, 69% being singletons. This clone was seen a few times. This sample also contains other DNA sequences that code for the same CDR3. This CDR3 region has 14 residues. Germline loops: CDR1 MNHEY, CDR2 SVGAGI. V was clipped by 6 bases and J by 4 bases; unmatched bases: 4. The rearrangement links TRBV6-5 to TRBJ1-3; TRBD1 matches at 9 bases. The receptor was isolated from a man older than 75 with acute or convalescent COVID-19. The sequencing sample was made of peripheral blood. CDR3 bases: TGTGCCAGCAGCCGGACAGGGGACGGAAACACCATATATTTT. Translated: CASSRTGDGNTIYF.